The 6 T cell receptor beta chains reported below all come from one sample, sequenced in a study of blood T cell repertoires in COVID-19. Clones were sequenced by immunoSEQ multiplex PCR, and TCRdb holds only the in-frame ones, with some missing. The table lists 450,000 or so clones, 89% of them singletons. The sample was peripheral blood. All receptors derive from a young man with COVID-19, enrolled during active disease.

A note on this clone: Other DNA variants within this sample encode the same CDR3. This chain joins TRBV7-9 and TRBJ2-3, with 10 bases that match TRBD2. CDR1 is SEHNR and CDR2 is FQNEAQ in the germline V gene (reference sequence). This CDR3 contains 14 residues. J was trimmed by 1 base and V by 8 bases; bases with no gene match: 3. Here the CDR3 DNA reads TGTGCCAGCGGTCTAGCGGGAGGCACAGATACGCAGTATTTT. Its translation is CASGLAGGTDTQYF.

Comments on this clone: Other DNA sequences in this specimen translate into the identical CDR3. Here the CDR3 DNA reads TGTGCCAGCAGTAACGACAGGGGTTCCTACAATGAGCAGTTCTTC. The encoded protein is CASSNDRGSYNEQFF. V usage is TRBV6-5 and J usage is TRBJ2-1; 8 bases fit TRBD1. Trimming at V came to 5 bases and at J to 1 base, leaving 4 bases not matched to a gene. The CDR3 extends over 15 amino acids. CDR1 MNHEY and CDR2 SVGAGI come from the germline V gene.

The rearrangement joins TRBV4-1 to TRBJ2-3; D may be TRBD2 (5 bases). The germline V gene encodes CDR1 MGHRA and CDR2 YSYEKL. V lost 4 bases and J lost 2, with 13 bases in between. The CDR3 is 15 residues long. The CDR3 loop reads CASSPEGDSTDTQYF. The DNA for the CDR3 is TGCGCCAGCAGCCCAGAGGGCGATTCCACAGATACGCAGTATTTT.

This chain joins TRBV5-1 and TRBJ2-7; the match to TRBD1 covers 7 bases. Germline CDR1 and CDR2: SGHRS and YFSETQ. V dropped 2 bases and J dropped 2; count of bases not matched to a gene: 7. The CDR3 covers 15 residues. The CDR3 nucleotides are TGCGCCAGCAGCTTAAGTACAGGGGTCCCCTACGAGCAGTACTTC. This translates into CASSLSTGVPYEQYF.

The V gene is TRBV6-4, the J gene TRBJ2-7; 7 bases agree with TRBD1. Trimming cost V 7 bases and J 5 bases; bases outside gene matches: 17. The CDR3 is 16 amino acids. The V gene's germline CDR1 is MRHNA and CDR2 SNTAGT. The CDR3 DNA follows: TGTGCCAGCATCTGTTTTTTGAGGGGGCGATTTAACGAGCAGTACTTC. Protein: CASICFLRGRFNEQYF.

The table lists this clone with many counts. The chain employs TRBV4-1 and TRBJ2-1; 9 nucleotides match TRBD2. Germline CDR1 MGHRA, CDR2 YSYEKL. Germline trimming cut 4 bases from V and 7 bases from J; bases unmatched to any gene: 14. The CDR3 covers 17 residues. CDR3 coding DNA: TGCGCCAGCAGCCTGCAAGTAGCTAGCGGGAAGAGAAATGAGCAGTTCTTC. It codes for CASSLQVASGKRNEQFF.